The text below deals with one T cell receptor beta chain. The antigen remains undetermined. V was pared by 5 bases and J by 7 bases, with 15 bases between. This CDR3 is built from 13 residues. In germline, CDR1 is SGHRS, CDR2 YFSETQ. The data are from a study of OX40 agonist ivuxolimab in advanced cancers. This table comes from immunoSEQ multiplex PCR, and its TCRdb copy is limited to in-frame clones, with some not included. Altogether tens of thousands of clones are present, 81% being singletons, with the ten largest covering roughly 21%. Findings and limits, study-wide: Antigen targets of the expanded peripheral T cells went undetermined. On average, CD8+ T cells showed a greater number of expanded clones than CD4+.

The source of this sequence is an adult with an advanced solid tumor such as melanoma, head and neck, liver or kidney cancer. The V and J genes are TRBV5-1 and TRBJ1-2, with D unresolved. This material consisted of CD4+ or CD8+ T cells sorted from blood, taken in a trial of the OX40 agonist ivuxolimab. As DNA, the CDR3 is TGCGCCAGCAGGGCCGGGCCCCGGACTGGCTACACCTTC. This translates into CASRAGPRTGYTF.